The source of this TCR beta chain is a study of blood T cells in healthy people across ages. The CDR3 sequence is 17 residues long. V shed 5 bases, J shed 1 base, and the junction held 6 bases outside the gene matches. The germline CDR1 and CDR2 sequences are SEHNR and FQNEAQ (reference sequence). Total RNA, at least 5 micrograms per sample, came from PBMCs. Regarding the study as a whole: With unsorted PBMCs, a conclusive comparison of naive versus antigen-experienced cells was not possible. Versus aged donors, long-lived donors had higher diversity and more naive CD4+ cells.

Combining a sample-barcoded 5' primer with a J-beta primer mix, a second PCR ran for about 7 to 11 cycles. MiXCR was run by TCRdb on the 5' RACE reads, yielding one entry per CDR3 protein. The table has approximately 810,000 distinct CDR3 sequences, about 28% seen once; the top ten hold 17%. This clonotype was recorded a few times. Its antigen is still unknown. The receptor's source is a woman older than 75 in good health. The rearrangement links TRBV7-9 to TRBJ2-3; TRBD2 aligns across 13 bases. Sequenced sample: blood. CDR3 coding DNA: TGTGCCAGCAGCCTGGGACTAGCGGGGACTCGCACAGATACGCAGTATTTT. Its protein product is CASSLGLAGTRTDTQYF.